This TCR beta chain was found in a study of blood T cell repertoires in COVID-19. For the study at large: Researchers got acute and convalescent COVID-19 samples from the United States, Italy and Spain. T cells, B-cell-depleted T cells, or PBMCs supplied cDNA or gDNA.

V dropped 2 bases and J dropped 2 bases, with 7 bases sitting between them. The CDR3 length is 14 residues. The germline CDR1 and CDR2 sequences are SGHTA and FQGNSA. As originally analysed: Reference gene primers were amplified, and this amplification served to estimate nucleated cell counts. TCRdb keeps only in-frame clones here, not all; method: immunoSEQ multiplex PCR. V and J calls and clone size follow that table, whereas D and trimming were derived from the DNA. The sample contains about 110,000 clones, about 85% of which appear only once. The sequence derives from a man between 40 and 49 years old with acute or convalescent COVID-19. The source material was peripheral blood. This chain links TRBV7-2 with TRBJ1-3; weak D call: TRBD1 (5 bases). The CDR3: CASSLLGAGNTIYF. The CDR3 nucleotides read TGTGCCAGCAGCTTATTAGGGGCTGGAAACACCATATATTTT. Full variable domain (rest looked up from reference TRBV7-2 and TRBJ1-3): GAGVSQSPSNKVTEKGKDVELRCDPISGHTALYWYRQSLGQGLEFLIYFQGNSAPDKSGLPSDRFSAERTGGSVSTLTIQRTQQEDSAVYLCASSLLGAGNTIYFGEGSWLTVV.